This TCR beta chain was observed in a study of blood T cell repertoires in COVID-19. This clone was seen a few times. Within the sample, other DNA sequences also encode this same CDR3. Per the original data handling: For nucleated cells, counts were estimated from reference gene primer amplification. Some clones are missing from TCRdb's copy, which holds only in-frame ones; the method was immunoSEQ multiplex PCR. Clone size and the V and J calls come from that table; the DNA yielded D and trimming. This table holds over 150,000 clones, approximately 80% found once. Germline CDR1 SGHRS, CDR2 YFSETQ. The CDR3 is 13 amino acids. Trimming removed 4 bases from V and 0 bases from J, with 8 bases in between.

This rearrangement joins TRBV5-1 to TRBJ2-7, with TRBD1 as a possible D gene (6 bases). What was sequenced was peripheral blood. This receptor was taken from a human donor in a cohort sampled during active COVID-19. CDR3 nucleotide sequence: TGCGCCAGCAGCCTACAGGGCTCCTACGAGCAGTACTTC. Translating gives CASSLQGSYEQYF.